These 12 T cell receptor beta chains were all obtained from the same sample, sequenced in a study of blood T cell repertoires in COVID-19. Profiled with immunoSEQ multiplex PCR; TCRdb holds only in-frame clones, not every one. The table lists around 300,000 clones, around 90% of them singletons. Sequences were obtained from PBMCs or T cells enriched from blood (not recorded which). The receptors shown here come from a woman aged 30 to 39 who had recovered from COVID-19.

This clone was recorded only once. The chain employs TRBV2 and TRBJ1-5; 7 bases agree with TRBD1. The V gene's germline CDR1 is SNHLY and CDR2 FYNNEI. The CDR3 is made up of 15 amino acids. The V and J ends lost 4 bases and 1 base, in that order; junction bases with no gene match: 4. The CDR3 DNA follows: TGTGCCAGCAGTGCTGAGACAGGGAGCAATCAGCCCCAGCATTTT. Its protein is CASSAETGSNQPQHF.

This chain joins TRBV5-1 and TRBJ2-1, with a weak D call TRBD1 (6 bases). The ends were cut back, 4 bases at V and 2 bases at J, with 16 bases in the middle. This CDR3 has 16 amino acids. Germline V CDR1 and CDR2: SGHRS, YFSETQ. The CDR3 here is CASSAAGGGPYNEQFF. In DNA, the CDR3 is TGCGCCAGCAGCGCCGCGGGTGGGGGCCCCTACAATGAGCAGTTCTTC.

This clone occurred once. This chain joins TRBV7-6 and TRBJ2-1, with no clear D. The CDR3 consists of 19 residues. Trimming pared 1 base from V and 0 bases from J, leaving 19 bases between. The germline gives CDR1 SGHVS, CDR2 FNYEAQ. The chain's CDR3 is CASSLVVLNPPPSYNEQFF. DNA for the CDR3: TGTGCCAGCAGCTTAGTTGTGCTAAACCCGCCACCCTCCTACAATGAGCAGTTCTTC. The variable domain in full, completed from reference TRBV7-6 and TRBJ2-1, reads GAGVSQSPRYKVTKRGQDVALRCDPISGHVSLYWYRQALGQGPEFLTYFNYEAQQDKSGLPNDRFSAERPEGSISTLTIQRTEQRDSAMYRCASSLVVLNPPPSYNEQFFGPGTRLTVL.

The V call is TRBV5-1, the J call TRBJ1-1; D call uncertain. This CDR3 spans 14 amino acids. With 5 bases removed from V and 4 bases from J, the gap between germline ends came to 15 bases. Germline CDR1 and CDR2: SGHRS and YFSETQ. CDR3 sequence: CASRGEGSGTEAFF. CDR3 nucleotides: TGCGCCAGCAGAGGAGAGGGATCGGGCACTGAAGCTTTCTTT.

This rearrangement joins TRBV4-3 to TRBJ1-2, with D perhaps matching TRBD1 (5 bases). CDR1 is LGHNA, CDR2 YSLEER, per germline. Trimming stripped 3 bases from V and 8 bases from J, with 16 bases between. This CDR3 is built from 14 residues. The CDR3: CASSHLTGSSGYTF. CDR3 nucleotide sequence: TGCGCCAGCAGCCACCTTACAGGATCCTCGGGCTACACCTTC.

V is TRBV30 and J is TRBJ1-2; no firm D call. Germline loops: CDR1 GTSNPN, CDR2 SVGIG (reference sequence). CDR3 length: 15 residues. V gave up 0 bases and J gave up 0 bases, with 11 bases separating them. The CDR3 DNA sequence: TGTGCCTGGAGTGTTAGCCGGTCAGCTAACTATGGCTACACCTTC. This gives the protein CAWSVSRSANYGYTF.

CDR3 sequence (DNA): TGTGCCAGCTCACCACCGGGCAGGGGGTACGAGCAGTACTTC. Translated: CASSPPGRGYEQYF. The J gene is TRBJ2-7, the V gene TRBV18; TRBD1 agrees at 7 bases. With V trimmed by 0 bases and J by 4 bases, 3 bases remained unmatched. The CDR3 contains 14 residues. In germline, CDR1 is KGHSH, CDR2 LQKENI.

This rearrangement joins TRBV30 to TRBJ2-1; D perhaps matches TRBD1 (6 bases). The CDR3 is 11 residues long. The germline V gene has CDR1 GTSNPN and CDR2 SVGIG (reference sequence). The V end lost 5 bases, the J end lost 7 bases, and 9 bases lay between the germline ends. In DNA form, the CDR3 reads TGTGCCTGGGGAACAGGGAATGAGCAGTTCTTC. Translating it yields CAWGTGNEQFF.

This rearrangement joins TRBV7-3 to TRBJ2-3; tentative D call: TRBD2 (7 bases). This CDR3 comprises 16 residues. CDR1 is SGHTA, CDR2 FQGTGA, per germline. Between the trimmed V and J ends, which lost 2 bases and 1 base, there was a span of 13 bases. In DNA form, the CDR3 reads TGTGCCAGCAGCTTATCCGGAGGGGGGGGCACAGATACGCAGTATTTT. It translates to CASSLSGGGGTDTQYF.

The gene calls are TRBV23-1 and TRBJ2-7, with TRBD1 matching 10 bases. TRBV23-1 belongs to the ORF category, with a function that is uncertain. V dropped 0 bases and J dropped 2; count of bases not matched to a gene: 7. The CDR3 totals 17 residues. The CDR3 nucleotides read TGCGCCAGCAGTCAATCGGGACCGGGACAGGGGCCCTACGAGCAGTACTTC. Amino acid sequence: CASSQSGPGQGPYEQYF.

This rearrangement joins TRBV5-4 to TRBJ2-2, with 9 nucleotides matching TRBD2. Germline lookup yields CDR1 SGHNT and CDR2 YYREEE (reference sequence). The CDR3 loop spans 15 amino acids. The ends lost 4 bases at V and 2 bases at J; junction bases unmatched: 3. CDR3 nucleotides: TGTGCCAGCAGCCTTAGCGGGAGAAACACCGGGGAGCTGTTTTTT. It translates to CASSLSGRNTGELFF.

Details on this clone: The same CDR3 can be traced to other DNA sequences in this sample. This CDR3 reads CASSLPGNQPQHF. The CDR3, as DNA: TGTGCCAGCAGCTTGCCAGGCAATCAGCCCCAGCATTTT. The gene calls are TRBV7-9 and TRBJ1-5; D is uncertain. The CDR3 is 13 residues long. Germline values: CDR1 SEHNR, CDR2 FQNEAQ (reference sequence). V was cut by 3 bases and J by 2 bases, with 5 bases left in between.